A single sample gave rise to the 2 T cell receptor beta chains below, sequenced in a study of blood T cell repertoires in COVID-19. Libraries were prepared by immunoSEQ multiplex PCR; TCRdb keeps only in-frame clonotypes and omits some of them. The table lists 500,000 to 600,000 clones, about 88% of them singletons. Sequencing used peripheral blood. All receptors derive from a woman aged 50 to 65 with COVID-19, enrolled during active disease.

The chain employs TRBV2 and TRBJ1-6; D is uncertain. CDR3 size: 14 residues. Trimming cost V 4 bases and J 8 bases, with 12 bases left between them. From germline, CDR1 is SNHLY and CDR2 FYNNEI. The CDR3 protein is CASSAKDGDSPLHF. CDR3 sequence (DNA): TGTGCCAGCAGTGCAAAGGACGGGGATTCACCCCTCCACTTT.

This chain joins TRBV5-1 and TRBJ1-5; D may be TRBD1 (5 bases). Trimming removed 0 bases from V and 7 bases from J, with 23 bases in between. CDR3 size: 18 residues. CDR1 SGHRS and CDR2 YFSETQ come from the germline V gene. In DNA, the CDR3 is TGCGCCAGCAGCTTGGTATCGCCGGTTGAGTTCAGGGTCCAGCCCCAGCATTTT. As protein: CASSLVSPVEFRVQPQHF.